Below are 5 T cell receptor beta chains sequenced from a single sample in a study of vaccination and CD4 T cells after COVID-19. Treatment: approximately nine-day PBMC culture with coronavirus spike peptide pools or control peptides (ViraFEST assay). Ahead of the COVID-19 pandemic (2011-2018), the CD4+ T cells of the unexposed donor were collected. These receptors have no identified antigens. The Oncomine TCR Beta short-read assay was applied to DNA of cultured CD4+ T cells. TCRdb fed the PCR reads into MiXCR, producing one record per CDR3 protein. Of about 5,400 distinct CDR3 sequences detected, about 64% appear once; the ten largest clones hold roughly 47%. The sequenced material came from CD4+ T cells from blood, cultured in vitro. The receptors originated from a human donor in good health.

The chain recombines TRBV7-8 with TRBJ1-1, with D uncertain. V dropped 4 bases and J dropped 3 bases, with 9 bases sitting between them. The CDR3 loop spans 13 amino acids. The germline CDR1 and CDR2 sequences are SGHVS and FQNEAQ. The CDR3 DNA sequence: TGTGCCAGCAGCTCAAGAACTCACACTGAAGCTTTCTTT. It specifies CASSSRTHTEAFF.

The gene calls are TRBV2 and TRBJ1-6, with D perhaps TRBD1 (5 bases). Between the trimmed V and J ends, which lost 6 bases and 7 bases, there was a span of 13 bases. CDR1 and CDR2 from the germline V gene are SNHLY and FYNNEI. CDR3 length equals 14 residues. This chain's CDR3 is CASRPGLINSPLHF. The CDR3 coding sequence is TGTGCCAGCAGGCCGGGACTGATCAATTCACCCCTCCACTTT.

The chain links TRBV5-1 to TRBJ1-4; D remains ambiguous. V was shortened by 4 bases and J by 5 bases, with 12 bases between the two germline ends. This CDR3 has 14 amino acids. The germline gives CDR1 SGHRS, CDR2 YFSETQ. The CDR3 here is CASSPGLLNEKLFF. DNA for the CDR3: TGCGCCAGCAGCCCAGGACTGTTGAATGAAAAACTGTTTTTT.

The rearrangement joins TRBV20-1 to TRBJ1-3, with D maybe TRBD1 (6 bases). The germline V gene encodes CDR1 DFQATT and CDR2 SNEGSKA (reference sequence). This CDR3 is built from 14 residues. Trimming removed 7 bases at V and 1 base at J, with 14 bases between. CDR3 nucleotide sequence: TGCAGTGTTGATAAAGGGGGTTCTGGAAACACCATATATTTT. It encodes CSVDKGGSGNTIYF.

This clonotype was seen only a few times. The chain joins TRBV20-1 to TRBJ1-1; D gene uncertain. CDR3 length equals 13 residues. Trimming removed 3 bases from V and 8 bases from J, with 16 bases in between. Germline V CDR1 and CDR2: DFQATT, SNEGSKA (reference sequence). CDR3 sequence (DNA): TGCAGTGCTAGTGGGAGGGTACACGGAGAAGCTTTCTTT. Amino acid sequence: CSASGRVHGEAFF.